This T cell receptor beta chain is from a study of control samples from healthy donors and cancer patients. Worth noting for this clone: A read error may account for a junction end that differs from germline.

The data were produced by immunoSEQ multiplex PCR, yet TCRdb's version contains in-frame clones alone and is incomplete. This sample has 96,000 or so clones, with approximately 93% found just once. There are 15 residues in the CDR3. Per the germline V gene, CDR1 is SGHTA and CDR2 is FQGNSA. V gene TRBV7-2 combines with J gene TRBJ2-2, with TRBD1 matching 8 bases. The sample taken for sequencing was blood. The clonotype originates from a young man in good health. CDR3 in DNA: TGTGCCAGCAGCCTGGGGGACAGGAACAACGGGGAGCTGTTTTTT. It codes for CASSLGDRNNGELFF.